These 30 T cell receptor beta chains were sequenced from one sample in a study of spatial heterogeneity in lung cancer. TCRdb reprocessed the 5' RACE reads with MiXCR, giving one entry per CDR3 protein. Found here are about 26,000 distinct CDR3 sequences, around 13% of them singletons; the top ten hold around 23%. Time point defined: sample taken at primary tumor resection. Researchers sequenced whole RNA taken from tumor, nontumor lung or frozen PBMC without sorting. The sequences come from PBMCs, collected at surgery. These receptors were collected from a female donor with early-stage non-small cell lung cancer.

This clonotype appeared many times. The chain uses TRBV5-1 and TRBJ1-1; D call uncertain. The CDR3 is made up of 13 amino acids. With 2 bases removed from V and 3 bases from J, the gap between germline ends came to 8 bases. CDR1 and CDR2 from the germline V gene are SGHRS and YFSETQ. The CDR3 region has the DNA TGCGCCAGCAGCTTCCAGGCGGACACTGAAGCTTTCTTT. It encodes CASSFQADTEAFF.

This clonotype was detected many times. The chain is built from TRBV10-3 and TRBJ1-5, with TRBD1 matching over 9 bases. After removal of 5 bases from V and 4 bases from J, the junction contained 3 bases not matched to a gene. The germline V gene has CDR1 ENHRY and CDR2 SYGVKD. The CDR3 extends over 14 amino acids. Here the CDR3 reads CAISRTGDNQPQHF. The CDR3 DNA sequence: TGTGCCATCAGTCGGACAGGGGATAATCAGCCCCAGCATTTT.

This clonotype was found many times. The CDR3 region is CASSFISGGTIYNEQFF. The DNA for the CDR3 is TGTGCCAGCAGCTTCATCAGCGGGGGGACCATCTACAATGAGCAGTTCTTC. The J gene is TRBJ2-1, the V gene TRBV11-2; 9 bases are a match to TRBD2. Unmatched junction bases numbered 9, after V lost 3 bases and J lost 3 bases. The CDR3 spans 17 residues. CDR1 and CDR2 from the germline V gene are SGHAT and FQNNGV. Using reference TRBV11-2 and TRBJ2-1 for the parts outside the CDR3, the full variable domain is EAGVAQSPRYKIIEKRQSVAFWCNPISGHATLYWYQQILGQGPKLLIQFQNNGVVDDSQLPKDRFSAERLKGVDSTLKIQPAKLEDSAVYLCASSFISGGTIYNEQFFGPGTRLTVL.

In this sample, this clonotype turned up many times. The rearrangement joins TRBV4-3 to TRBJ2-1; 12 nucleotides align to TRBD2. The junction had 7 bases not matched to a gene; V was cut back by 3 bases and J by 7 bases. CDR3 size: 16 residues. Germline assignment: CDR1 LGHNA and CDR2 YSLEER. CDR3 nucleotide sequence: TGCGCCAGCAGCCAGATGCTAGCGGGGGGGCCGAATGAGCAGTTCTTC. This gives the protein CASSQMLAGGPNEQFF.

V is TRBV6-2 or TRBV6-3 and J is TRBJ2-2, with D perhaps matching TRBD1 (5 bases). Per the germline V gene, CDR1 is MNHEY and CDR2 is SVGEGT. The CDR3 covers 12 residues. V lost 8 bases, J lost 7 bases, and 11 bases lay in between. CDR3: CASQGGFGELFF. CDR3 bases: TGTGCCAGCCAGGGCGGCTTCGGGGAGCTGTTTTTT.

This clonotype was seen at least ten times. This chain uses TRBV29-1 with TRBJ2-5; 8 bases agree with TRBD2. Germline CDR1 SQVTM, CDR2 ANQGSEA. V lost 4 bases, J lost 1 base, and 14 bases stayed unmatched. The CDR3 is made up of 17 amino acids. CDR3 in amino acids: CSVAYVAGLGTQETQYF. The CDR3 bases are TGCAGCGTTGCATACGTAGCGGGGTTGGGGACCCAAGAGACCCAGTACTTC.

At least ten counts were recorded for this clonotype. The V and J genes are TRBV4-1 and TRBJ2-1, with D hard to call. This CDR3 comprises 13 residues. Germline CDR1 MGHRA, CDR2 YSYEKL. V was cut by 4 bases and J by 0 bases, with 4 bases left in between. CDR3 nucleotides: TGCGCCAGCAGCCGAGCCTCCTACAATGAGCAGTTCTTC. Translating it yields CASSRASYNEQFF.

The chain has TRBV20-1 and TRBJ2-7; the D is unclear. The germline gives CDR1 DFQATT, CDR2 SNEGSKA (reference sequence). Deletions cut 2 bases from V and 7 bases from J, with 9 bases between. The CDR3 spans 11 residues. CDR3 protein: CSARRSGEQYF. Written as DNA, the CDR3 is TGCAGTGCTAGACGGTCAGGAGAGCAGTACTTC.

This clonotype was found many times. CDR3 protein: CASSYSWTSGRFTGELFF. The CDR3 DNA sequence: TGTGCCAGCAGTTACTCCTGGACTAGCGGGAGATTCACCGGGGAGCTGTTTTTT. J is TRBJ2-2 and V is TRBV6-5; 13 nucleotides line up with TRBD2. The germline CDR1 and CDR2 sequences are MNHEY and SVGAGI. V was pared by 0 bases and J by 4 bases, with 5 bases of the junction left unmatched. This CDR3 spans 18 amino acids.

This clonotype was detected many times. The chain joins TRBV10-3 to TRBJ2-6; 9 nucleotides line up with TRBD1. J was trimmed by 3 bases and V by 5 bases; bases with no gene match: 5. The CDR3 covers 16 residues. Germline values: CDR1 ENHRY, CDR2 SYGVKD. The DNA for the CDR3 is TGTGCCATCAGTCCCGGGACAGGGCTTGGGGCCAACGTCCTGACTTTC. Translated, it gives CAISPGTGLGANVLTF.

The chain employs TRBV6-1 and TRBJ1-6, with D perhaps TRBD1 (5 bases). Germline V gives CDR1 MNHNS, CDR2 SASEGT. Trimming took 8 bases from V and 0 from J, leaving 14 bases between them. This CDR3 has 16 amino acids. CDR3 residues: CASCGTDSSYNSPLHF. The CDR3 nucleotides read TGTGCCAGCTGTGGGACGGATTCCTCCTATAATTCACCCCTCCACTTT.

This clonotype was observed many times. This chain joins TRBV12-3 or TRBV12-4 and TRBJ2-2; possibly TRBD1 for D (5 bases). The CDR3 spans 14 residues. V was shortened by 3 bases and J by 3 bases, with 8 bases between the two germline ends. CDR3 nucleotide sequence: TGTGCCAGCAGTTTTGGACAATACACCGGGGAGCTGTTTTTT. It specifies CASSFGQYTGELFF.

In its sample, this clonotype was seen a few times. The rearrangement links TRBV21-1 to TRBJ2-3; the table's D gene call, TRBD2, was not cross checked with the DNA. TRBV21-1 is an annotated pseudogene. The CDR3 covers 14 residues. CDR3 in amino acids: CASTSSLAADTQYF. The CDR3, as DNA: TGTGCCAGCACTTCCAGCCTAGCGGCAGATACGCAGTATTTT.

The rearrangement uses TRBV4-3 and TRBJ2-3; D not resolved. The V end lost 3 bases, the J end lost 0 bases, and 16 bases lay between the germline ends. The CDR3 totals 17 residues. From germline, CDR1 is LGHNA and CDR2 YSLEER. CDR3 sequence (DNA): TGCGCCAGCAGCCAGGATCCGGGCAGCTCAAGCACAGATACGCAGTATTTT. Amino acid sequence: CASSQDPGSSSTDTQYF.

V gene TRBV2 combines with J gene TRBJ2-2; perhaps TRBD2 as D (6 bases). Trimming pared 6 bases from V and 5 bases from J, leaving 10 bases between. The length of the CDR3 is 13 residues. Germline V lookup: CDR1 SNHLY, CDR2 FYNNEI. CDR3 amino acids: CASRNGGTGELFF. CDR3 bases: TGTGCCAGCAGAAACGGGGGAACCGGGGAGCTGTTTTTT. Looking up the rest from reference TRBV2 and TRBJ2-2 gives the full variable domain: EPEVTQTPSHQVTQMGQEVILRCVPISNHLYFYWYRQILGQKVEFLVSFYNNEISEKSEIFDDQFSVERPDGSNFTLKIRSTKLEDSAMYFCASRNGGTGELFFGEGSRLTVL.

This clonotype appeared a few times. The rearrangement links TRBV14 to TRBJ1-1, with 8 bases identical to TRBD1. Germline V gene lookup returns CDR1 SGHDN and CDR2 FVKESK. There are 13 residues in the CDR3. The V and J ends lost 7 bases and 2 bases, in that order; junction bases with no gene match: 3. CDR3 amino acids: CASIGQGNTEAFF. For the CDR3, the DNA is TGTGCCAGCATTGGACAGGGTAACACTGAAGCTTTCTTT. The whole variable domain, filled in from reference TRBV14 and TRBJ1-1, reads EAGVTQFPSHSVIEKGQTVTLRCDPISGHDNLYWYRRVMGKEIKFLLHFVKESKQDESGMPNNRFLAERTGGTYSTLKVQPAELEDSGVYFCASIGQGNTEAFFGQGTRLTVV.

In this sample, this clonotype turned up many times. This chain uses TRBV11-1 with TRBJ2-3; tentative D call: TRBD2 (6 bases). The CDR3 has 15 residues. The germline gives CDR1 SGHAT, CDR2 FQDESV (reference sequence). V was trimmed by 9 bases and J by 0 bases, leaving 16 bases between them. CDR3 nucleotide sequence: TGTGCCAGTTTAGCGGAGACAGCGAGCACAGATACGCAGTATTTT. Protein product: CASLAETASTDTQYF.

This clonotype was seen ten or more times. This chain links TRBV7-8 with TRBJ2-7, with D tentatively TRBD1 (5 bases). This CDR3 is 12 amino acids long. CDR1 SGHVS and CDR2 FQNEAQ come from the germline V gene. With 1 base removed from V and 8 bases from J, the gap between germline ends came to 9 bases. The CDR3 region is CASSLEQDKQYF. The CDR3 nucleotides are TGTGCCAGCAGCTTAGAACAGGATAAGCAGTACTTC.

This clonotype has a handful of counts. The chain uses TRBV3-1 and TRBJ1-2; possibly TRBD1 for D (6 bases). Per germline, CDR1 LGHDT and CDR2 YNNKEL (reference sequence). V was pared by 0 bases and J by 8 bases, with 16 bases between. CDR3 length equals 15 residues. CDR3 amino acids: CASSQDVSQGSGYTF. DNA of the CDR3: TGTGCCAGCAGCCAAGACGTATCACAGGGTTCGGGCTACACCTTC.

The sample holds many counts of this clonotype. J is TRBJ2-3 and V is TRBV10-3; D gene ambiguous. V gave up 11 bases and J gave up 2 bases, with 11 bases separating them. The length of the CDR3 is 12 residues. The germline V gene has CDR1 ENHRY and CDR2 SYGVKD. Written as DNA, the CDR3 is TGTGCCGCCTCCTCTAACACAGATACGCAGTATTTT. Translating gives CAASSNTDTQYF.

This clonotype has ten or more counts. This rearrangement joins TRBV7-9 to TRBJ2-1; D remains unclear. This CDR3 has 11 amino acids. Germline V gene lookup returns CDR1 SEHNR and CDR2 FQNEAQ (reference sequence). With 0 bases removed from V and 15 bases from J, the gap between germline ends came to 9 bases. CDR3 DNA sequence: TGTGCCAGCAGCTTAGCAGGCCCGAGGTTCTTC. This encodes CASSLAGPRFF.

This clonotype was observed many times. The chain has TRBV11-2 and TRBJ1-4; the D is unclear. The CDR3 is 12 residues long. The V gene lost 6 bases and the J gene lost 7 bases, with 9 bases spanning the gap. Germline-derived CDR1 and CDR2 are SGHAT and FQNNGV. CDR3: CASRRNFEKLFF. CDR3 nucleotides: TGTGCCAGCAGACGTAACTTTGAAAAACTGTTTTTT.

This clonotype appeared many times. J is TRBJ1-5 and V is TRBV5-4; 8 positions agree with TRBD1. J lost 0 bases, V lost 2 bases, and 7 bases had no gene match. There are 17 residues in the CDR3. Germline V CDR1 and CDR2: SGHNT, YYREEE (reference sequence). The CDR3 bases are TGTGCCAGCAGCTTCGGTACAGGGGGTTATAGCAATCAGCCCCAGCATTTT. Amino acids: CASSFGTGGYSNQPQHF.

This clonotype has just a few counts. This chain connects TRBV5-1 to TRBJ2-1; no firm D call. Germline CDR1 is SGHRS and CDR2 is YFSETQ. CDR3 length: 12 residues. V lost 4 bases, J lost 7 bases, and 9 bases lay in between. In DNA, the CDR3 is TGCGCCAGCAGCATGGACGCGAATGAGCAGTTCTTC. Its protein product is CASSMDANEQFF.

This clonotype came up many times. This chain links TRBV20-1 with TRBJ2-7; D is unresolved. Trimming pared 3 bases from V and 4 bases from J, leaving 7 bases between. The CDR3 spans 11 residues. Germline lookup yields CDR1 DFQATT and CDR2 SNEGSKA (reference sequence). CDR3 DNA sequence: TGCAGTGCTAGTGCCGGGTACGAGCAGTACTTC. Amino acids: CSASAGYEQYF.

The table lists this clonotype with many counts. The chain couples TRBV30 to TRBJ1-5; a possible D gene is TRBD1 (6 bases). Per the germline V gene, CDR1 is GTSNPN and CDR2 is SVGIG (reference sequence). CDR3 length: 13 amino acids. V was shortened by 1 base and J by 10 bases, with 14 bases between the two germline ends. As DNA, the CDR3 is TGTGCCTGGAGTGAGGGGGTAATAAAACCCCAGCATTTT. It codes for CAWSEGVIKPQHF.

A word on this clonotype: The junction shows a germline mismatch at one end, possibly a read error. The chain couples TRBV6-2 or TRBV6-3 to TRBJ2-7; 11 positions agree with TRBD1. The CDR3 has 15 amino acids. Germline CDR1 MNHEY, CDR2 SVGEGT. CDR3 coding DNA: TGTGCCAGCAGTGATCGGACAGGGGGCGTCTACGAGCAGGACTTC. Protein: CASSDRTGGVYEQDF.

The table lists this clonotype with many counts. The chain couples TRBV4-3 to TRBJ2-3; D is unclear. This CDR3 comprises 14 residues. Germline-derived CDR1 and CDR2 are LGHNA and YSLEER. V lost 3 bases and J 3 bases, leaving 10 bases between the germline ends. This CDR3 reads CASSQFSRTDTQYF. The CDR3 bases are TGCGCCAGCAGCCAGTTCTCCAGGACAGATACGCAGTATTTT.

This clonotype was found many times. The genes are TRBV5-1 and TRBJ2-7; TRBD2 agrees at 8 bases. The CDR3 is 14 residues long. Germline CDR1 reads SGHRS; CDR2 reads YFSETQ. Trimming cost V 2 bases and J 5 bases; bases outside gene matches: 6. CDR3: CASSFQRESHEQYF. CDR3 nucleotide sequence: TGCGCCAGCAGCTTCCAGCGGGAGTCCCACGAGCAGTACTTC.

This clonotype was observed many times. The V call is TRBV12-3 or TRBV12-4, the J call TRBJ2-1; D might be TRBD1 (6 bases). This CDR3 has 15 amino acids. V lost 6 bases and J lost 0, with 12 bases in between. CDR3: CASSPDSRSYNEQFF. CDR3 in DNA: TGTGCCAGCAGCCCGGACAGCCGCTCCTACAATGAGCAGTTCTTC.